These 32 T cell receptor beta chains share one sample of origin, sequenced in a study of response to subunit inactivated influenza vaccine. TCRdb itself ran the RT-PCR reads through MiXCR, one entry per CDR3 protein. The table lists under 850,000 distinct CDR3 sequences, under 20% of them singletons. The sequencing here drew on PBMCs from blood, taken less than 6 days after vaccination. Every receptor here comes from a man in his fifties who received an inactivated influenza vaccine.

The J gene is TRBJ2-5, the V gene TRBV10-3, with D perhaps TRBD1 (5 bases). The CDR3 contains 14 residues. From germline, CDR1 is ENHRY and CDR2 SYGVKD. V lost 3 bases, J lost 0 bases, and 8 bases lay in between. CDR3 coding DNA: TGTGCCATCAGTGACGACAGTTACCAAGAGACCCAGTACTTC. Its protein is CAISDDSYQETQYF.

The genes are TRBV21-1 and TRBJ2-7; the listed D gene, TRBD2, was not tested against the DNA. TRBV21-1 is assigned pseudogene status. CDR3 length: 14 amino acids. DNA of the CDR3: TGTGCCAGCAGGCCCTCTAGCGGGAAATACGAGCAGTACTTC. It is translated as CASRPSSGKYEQYF.

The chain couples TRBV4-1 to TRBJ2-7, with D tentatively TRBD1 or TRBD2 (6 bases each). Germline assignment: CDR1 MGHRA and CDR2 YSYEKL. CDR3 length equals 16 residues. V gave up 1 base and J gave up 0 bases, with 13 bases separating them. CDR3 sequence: CASSQVAAGVSYEQYF. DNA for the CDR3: TGCGCCAGCAGCCAAGTAGCGGCAGGGGTCTCCTACGAGCAGTACTTC.

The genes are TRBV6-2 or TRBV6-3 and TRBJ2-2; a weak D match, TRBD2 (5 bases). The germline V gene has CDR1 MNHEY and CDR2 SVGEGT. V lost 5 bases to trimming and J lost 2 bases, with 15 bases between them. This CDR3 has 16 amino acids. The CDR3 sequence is CASSATGNTNTGELFF. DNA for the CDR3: TGTGCCAGCAGTGCGACGGGAAACACTAACACCGGGGAGCTGTTTTTT.

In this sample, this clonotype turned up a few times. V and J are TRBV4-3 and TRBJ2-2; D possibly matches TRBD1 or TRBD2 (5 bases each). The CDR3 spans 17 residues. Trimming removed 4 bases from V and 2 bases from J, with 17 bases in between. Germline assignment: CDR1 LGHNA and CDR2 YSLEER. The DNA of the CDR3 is TGCGCCAGCAGCCGACTCACCGGGACCTATAACACCGGGGAGCTGTTTTTT. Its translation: CASSRLTGTYNTGELFF.

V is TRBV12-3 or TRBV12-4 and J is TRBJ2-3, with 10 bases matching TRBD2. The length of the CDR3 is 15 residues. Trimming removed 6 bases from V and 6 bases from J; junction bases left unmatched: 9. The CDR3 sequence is CASRPASGGADTQYF. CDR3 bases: TGTGCCAGCAGACCTGCTAGCGGGGGTGCCGATACGCAGTATTTT.

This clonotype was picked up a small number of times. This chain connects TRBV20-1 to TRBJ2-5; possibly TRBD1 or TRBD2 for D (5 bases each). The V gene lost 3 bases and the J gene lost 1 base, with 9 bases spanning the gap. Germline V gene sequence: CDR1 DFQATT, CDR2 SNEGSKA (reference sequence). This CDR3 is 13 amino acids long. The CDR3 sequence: CSASAGTQETQYF. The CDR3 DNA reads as TGCAGTGCTAGTGCCGGGACCCAAGAGACCCAGTACTTC.

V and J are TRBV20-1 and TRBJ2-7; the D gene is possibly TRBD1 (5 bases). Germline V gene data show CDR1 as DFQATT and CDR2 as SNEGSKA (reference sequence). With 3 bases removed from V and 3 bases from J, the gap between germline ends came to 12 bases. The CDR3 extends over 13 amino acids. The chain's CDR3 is CSARDNNYYEQYF. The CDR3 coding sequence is TGCAGTGCTAGGGACAATAACTACTACGAGCAGTACTTC.

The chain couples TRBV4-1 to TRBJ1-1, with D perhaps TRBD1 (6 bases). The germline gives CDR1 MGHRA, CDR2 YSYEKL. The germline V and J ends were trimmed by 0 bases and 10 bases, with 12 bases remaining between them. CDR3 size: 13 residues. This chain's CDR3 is CASSQEGGLGAFF. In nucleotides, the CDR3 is TGCGCCAGCAGCCAAGAGGGGGGCTTGGGAGCTTTCTTT.

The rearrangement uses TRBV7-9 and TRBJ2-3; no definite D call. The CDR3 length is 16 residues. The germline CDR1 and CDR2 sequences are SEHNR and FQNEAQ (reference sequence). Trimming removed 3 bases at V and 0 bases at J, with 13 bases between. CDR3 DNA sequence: TGTGCCAGCAGCTTCGGTTGGTTATCTAGCACAGATACGCAGTATTTT. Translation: CASSFGWLSSTDTQYF. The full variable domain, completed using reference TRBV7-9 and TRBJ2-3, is DTGVSQNPRHKITKRGQNVTFRCDPISEHNRLYWYRQTLGQGPEFLTYFQNEAQLEKSRLLSDRFSAERPKGSFSTLEIQRTEQGDSAMYLCASSFGWLSSTDTQYFGPGTRLTVL.

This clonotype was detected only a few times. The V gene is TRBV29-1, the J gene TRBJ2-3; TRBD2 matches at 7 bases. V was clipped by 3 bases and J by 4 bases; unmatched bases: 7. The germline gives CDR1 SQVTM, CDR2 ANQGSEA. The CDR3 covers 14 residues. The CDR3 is CSVETRLAADTQYF. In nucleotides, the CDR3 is TGCAGCGTTGAGACTAGACTAGCCGCAGATACGCAGTATTTT.

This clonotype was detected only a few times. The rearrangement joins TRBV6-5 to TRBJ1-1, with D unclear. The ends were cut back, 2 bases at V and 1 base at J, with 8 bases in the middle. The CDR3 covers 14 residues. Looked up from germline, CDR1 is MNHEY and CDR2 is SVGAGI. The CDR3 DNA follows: TGTGCCAGCAGTTACGGGGTAGCGAACACTGAAGCTTTCTTT. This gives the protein CASSYGVANTEAFF.

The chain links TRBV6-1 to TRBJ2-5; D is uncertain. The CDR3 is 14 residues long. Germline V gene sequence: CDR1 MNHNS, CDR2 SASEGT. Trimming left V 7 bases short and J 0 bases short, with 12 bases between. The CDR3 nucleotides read TGTGCCAGCATGCTGGGAAACAACCAAGAGACCCAGTACTTC. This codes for CASMLGNNQETQYF.

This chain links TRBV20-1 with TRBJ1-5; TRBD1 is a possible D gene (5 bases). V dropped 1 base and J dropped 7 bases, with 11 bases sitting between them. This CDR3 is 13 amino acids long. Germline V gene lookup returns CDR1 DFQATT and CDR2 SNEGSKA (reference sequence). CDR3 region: CSARAMGGQPQHF. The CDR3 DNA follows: TGCAGTGCTAGAGCTATGGGGGGACAGCCCCAGCATTTT.

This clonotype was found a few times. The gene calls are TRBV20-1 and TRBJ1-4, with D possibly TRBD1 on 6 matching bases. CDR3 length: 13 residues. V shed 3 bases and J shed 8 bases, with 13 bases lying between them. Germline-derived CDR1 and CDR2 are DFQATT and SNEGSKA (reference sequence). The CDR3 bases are TGCAGTGCTAGGTTATGGGGGGCCGAAAAACTGTTTTTT. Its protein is CSARLWGAEKLFF.

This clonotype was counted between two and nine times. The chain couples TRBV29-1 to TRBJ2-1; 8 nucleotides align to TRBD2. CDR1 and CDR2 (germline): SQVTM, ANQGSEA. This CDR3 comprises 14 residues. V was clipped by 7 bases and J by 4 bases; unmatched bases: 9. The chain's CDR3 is CSARAGAFYNEQFF. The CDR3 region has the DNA TGCAGCGCCAGAGCGGGAGCCTTTTACAATGAGCAGTTCTTC.

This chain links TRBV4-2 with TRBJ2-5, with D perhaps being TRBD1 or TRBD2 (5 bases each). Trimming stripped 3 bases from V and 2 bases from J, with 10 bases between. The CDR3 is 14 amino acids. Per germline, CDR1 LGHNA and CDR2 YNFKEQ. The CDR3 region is CASSQGTNQETQYF. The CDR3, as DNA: TGTGCCAGCAGCCAGGGGACCAATCAAGAGACCCAGTACTTC.

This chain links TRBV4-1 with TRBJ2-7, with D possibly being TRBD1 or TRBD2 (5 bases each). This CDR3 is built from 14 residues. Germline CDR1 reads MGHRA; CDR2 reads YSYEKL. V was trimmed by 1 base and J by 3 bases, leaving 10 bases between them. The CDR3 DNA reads TGCGCCAGCAGCCAAGTAATGGGGGACTACGAGCAGTACTTC. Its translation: CASSQVMGDYEQYF.

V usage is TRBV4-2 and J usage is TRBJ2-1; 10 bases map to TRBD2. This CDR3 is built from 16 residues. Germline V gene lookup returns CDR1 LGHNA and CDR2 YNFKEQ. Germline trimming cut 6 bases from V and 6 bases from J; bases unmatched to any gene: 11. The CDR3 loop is CASSPLGAGGVNEQFF. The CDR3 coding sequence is TGTGCCAGCAGTCCCTTGGGAGCGGGGGGGGTCAATGAGCAGTTCTTC.

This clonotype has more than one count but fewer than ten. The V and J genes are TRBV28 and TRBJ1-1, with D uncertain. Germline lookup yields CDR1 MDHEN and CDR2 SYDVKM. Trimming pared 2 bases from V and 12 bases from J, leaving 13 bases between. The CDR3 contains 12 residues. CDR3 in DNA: TGTGCCAGCAGTTTACGGGGTTACGCACCTTTCTTT. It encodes CASSLRGYAPFF.

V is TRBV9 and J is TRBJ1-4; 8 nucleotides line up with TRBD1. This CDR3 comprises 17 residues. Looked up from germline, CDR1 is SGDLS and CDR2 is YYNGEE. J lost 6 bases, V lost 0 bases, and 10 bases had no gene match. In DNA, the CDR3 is TGTGCCAGCAGCGTAGGGACAGGGCTCAACGGGGATGAAAAACTGTTTTTT. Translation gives CASSVGTGLNGDEKLFF. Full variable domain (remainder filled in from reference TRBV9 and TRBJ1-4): DSGVTQTPKHLITATGQRVTLRCSPRSGDLSVYWYQQSLDQGLQFLIQYYNGEERAKGNILERFSAQQFPDLHSELNLSSLELGDSALYFCASSVGTGLNGDEKLFFGSGTQLSVL.

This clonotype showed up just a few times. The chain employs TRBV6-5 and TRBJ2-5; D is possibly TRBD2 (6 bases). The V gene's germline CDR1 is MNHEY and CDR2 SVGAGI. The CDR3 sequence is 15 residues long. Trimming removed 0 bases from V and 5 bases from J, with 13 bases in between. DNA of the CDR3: TGTGCCAGCAGTTACTCCGGACTACTGGGGGAGACCCAGTACTTC. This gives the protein CASSYSGLLGETQYF.

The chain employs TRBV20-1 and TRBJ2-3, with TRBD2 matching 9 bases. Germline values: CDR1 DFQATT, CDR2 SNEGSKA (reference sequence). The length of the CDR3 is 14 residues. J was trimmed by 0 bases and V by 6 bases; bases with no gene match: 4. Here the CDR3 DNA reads TGCAGTGCAGATGGACTAGCGAGCACAGATACGCAGTATTTT. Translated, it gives CSADGLASTDTQYF.

In nucleotides, the CDR3 is TGCGCCAGCAGCCGGCAGACATGGGCGGATGGGGAGCAGTTCTTC. Residues: CASSRQTWADGEQFF. The chain joins TRBV5-1 to TRBJ2-1; D uncertain. The CDR3 runs 15 residues. Per the germline V gene, CDR1 is SGHRS and CDR2 is YFSETQ. Trimming removed 4 bases from V and 10 bases from J, with 21 bases in between.

The CDR3 region has the DNA TGTGCCAGCAGCTTATATATCGGGGCGAACACCGGGGAGCTGTTTTTT. As protein: CASSLYIGANTGELFF. The genes are TRBV7-8 and TRBJ2-2; weak D call: TRBD2 (5 bases). The CDR3 has 16 residues. Germline CDR1 SGHVS, CDR2 FQNEAQ. Trimming stripped 2 bases from V and 0 bases from J, with 10 bases between.

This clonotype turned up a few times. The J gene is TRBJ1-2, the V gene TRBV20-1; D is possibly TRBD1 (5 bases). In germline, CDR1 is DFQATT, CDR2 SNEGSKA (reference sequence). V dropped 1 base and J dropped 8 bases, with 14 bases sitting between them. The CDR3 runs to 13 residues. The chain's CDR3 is CSARVARGRGYTF. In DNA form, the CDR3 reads TGCAGTGCTAGAGTTGCGAGGGGTAGAGGCTACACCTTC.

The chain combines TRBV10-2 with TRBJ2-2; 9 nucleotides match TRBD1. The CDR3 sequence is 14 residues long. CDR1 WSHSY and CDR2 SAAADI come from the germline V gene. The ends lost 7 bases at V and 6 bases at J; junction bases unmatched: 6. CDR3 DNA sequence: TGCGCCAGCAATCTTAACAGGGGGCCCGGGGAGCTGTTTTTT. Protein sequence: CASNLNRGPGELFF.

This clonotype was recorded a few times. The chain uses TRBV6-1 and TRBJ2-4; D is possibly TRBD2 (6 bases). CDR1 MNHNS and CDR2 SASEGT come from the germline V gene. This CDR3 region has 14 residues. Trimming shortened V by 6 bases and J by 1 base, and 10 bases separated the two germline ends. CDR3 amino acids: CASRAGRAKNIQYF. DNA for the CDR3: TGTGCCAGCAGGGCAGGGAGGGCCAAAAACATTCAGTACTTC.

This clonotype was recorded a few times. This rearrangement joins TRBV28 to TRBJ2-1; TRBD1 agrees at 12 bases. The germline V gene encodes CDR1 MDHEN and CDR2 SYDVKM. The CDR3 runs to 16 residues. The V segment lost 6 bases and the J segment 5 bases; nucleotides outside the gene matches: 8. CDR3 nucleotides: TGTGCCAGCAGCGCGGGGGGACAGGGGGCGAACAATGAGCAGTTCTTC. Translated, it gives CASSAGGQGANNEQFF.

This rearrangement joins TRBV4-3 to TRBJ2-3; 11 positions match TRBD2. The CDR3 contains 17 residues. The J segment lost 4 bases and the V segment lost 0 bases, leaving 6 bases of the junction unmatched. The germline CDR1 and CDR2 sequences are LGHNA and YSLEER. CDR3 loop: CASSQEGASGRPDTQYF. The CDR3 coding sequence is TGCGCCAGCAGCCAAGAAGGGGCTAGCGGGAGGCCAGATACGCAGTATTTT.

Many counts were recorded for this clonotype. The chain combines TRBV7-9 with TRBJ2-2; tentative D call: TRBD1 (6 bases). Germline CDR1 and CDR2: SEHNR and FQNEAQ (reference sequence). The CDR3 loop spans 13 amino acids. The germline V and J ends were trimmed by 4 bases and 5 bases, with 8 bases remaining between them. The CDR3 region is CASSYGQTGELFF. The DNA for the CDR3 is TGTGCCAGCAGCTACGGACAGACCGGGGAGCTGTTTTTT.

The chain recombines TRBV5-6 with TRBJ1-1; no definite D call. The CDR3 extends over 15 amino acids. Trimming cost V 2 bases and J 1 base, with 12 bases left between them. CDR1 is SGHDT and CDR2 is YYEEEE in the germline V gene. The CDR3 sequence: CASSLRQAGNTEAFF. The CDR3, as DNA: TGTGCCAGCAGCTTACGGCAGGCGGGGAACACTGAAGCTTTCTTT.